This TCR beta chain originates from a study of immune cell composition in non-small cell lung cancer. The CDR3 sequence is 15 residues long. Germline V gives CDR1 SGHVS, CDR2 FNYEAQ. V shed 6 bases, J shed 0 bases, and the junction held 4 bases outside the gene matches. Normal lung sampling was at least 3 cm from the tumour, as distant as possible. Points from the study as a whole: TIL tumour reactivity correlated with maximal tumour-associated clone frequency in adenocarcinoma.

In the case of this clone: Its antigen is as yet unknown.

The data were produced by immunoSEQ multiplex PCR, yet TCRdb's version contains in-frame clones alone and is incomplete. The profile shows 3,300 or so clones, just over 70% of them singletons. The clonotype originates from a human donor with non-small cell lung cancer. The rearrangement joins TRBV7-6 to TRBJ2-3; 9 bases match TRBD1. Sequencing was done on a sample of non-adjacent lung tissue. The CDR3 DNA sequence: TGTGCCAGCAGATCCGGACAGGGGAGCACAGATACGCAGTATTTT. It encodes CASRSGQGSTDTQYF.